This TCR beta chain appears in the sequencing data of a study of cytomegalovirus exposure and HLA in healthy donors. Regarding the study as a whole: Testing in vitro showed a few CMV-associated chains specific for CMV antigens. Another analysis was done later, and it associated roughly 15,000 TCR beta sequences with HLA alleles at 0.05 false discovery rate. Follow-up analysis later connected one missense variant in DCLRE1C with trimming of TCR beta V- and J-genes.

It was with 60 Vbeta and 13 Jbeta primers that the PCR ran. Per the authors' pipeline: Later reanalysis found tens of millions of unique TCR beta chains, 10 million to 12 million of them shared. Clones were read by immunoSEQ multiplex PCR, and TCRdb kept only the in-frame ones, dropping some. That table supplies the V and J calls and clone size; D and trimming were determined from the DNA. Among fewer than 200,000 clones listed, approximately 70% were seen once. Worth noting for this clone: The antigen is undetermined.

Trimming pared 0 bases from V and 4 bases from J, leaving 10 bases between. This CDR3 contains 13 residues. The V gene's germline CDR1 is GTSNPN and CDR2 SVGIG (reference sequence). This chain uses TRBV30 with TRBJ2-7; D might be TRBD1 (5 bases). This TCR came from a human donor in good health. Material: PBMCs. The CDR3: CAWSVQDAYEQYF. CDR3 bases: TGTGCCTGGAGTGTACAGGACGCGTACGAGCAGTACTTC.